This TCR beta chain was sequenced during a study of T cell repertoires in cytomegalovirus infection. Overall study: An indication of both CMV infection and matching HLA type came from public TCR beta signatures. Study findings and constraints: The ex vivo response was dominated by HLA-C-restricted CMV-specific TCR beta clonotypes. Carriage of CMV together with the relevant HLA was identifiable through cumulative public TCR beta family frequency.

As regards this clonotype: The antigen remains unidentified.

MiXCR, applied by TCRdb to the reads, yields one record per CDR3 protein. The data hold 680,000 or so distinct CDR3 sequences, with 35% to 45% observed a single time. This TCR derives from a human donor in good health (CMV status not recorded). Some clones in this sample may be carry-over from other donors' samples. The source material was PBMCs.

The CDR3 reads CASSGRTERWDSPLHF. DNA for the CDR3: TGTGCCAGCAGCGGGCGGACGGAGCGATGGGATTCACCCCTCCACTTT. The chain is built from TRBV14 and TRBJ1-6; D remains unclear. The CDR3 sequence is 16 residues long. V was cut by 5 bases and J by 8 bases, with 19 bases left in between. Germline V gene sequence: CDR1 SGHDN, CDR2 FVKESK.